This is a list of T cell receptor beta chains from one sample in a study of T cells after somatic rescue of genetic block. Here immunoSEQ multiplex PCR was the method, and the copy in TCRdb shows in-frame clones only, minus some. Here the sample spans roughly 55,000 clones, approximately 96% being singletons. The sequencing sample was made of peripheral blood mononuclear cells (PBMCs). These receptors were taken from a child less than two years old. Both conserved end residues are part of each CDR3. D genes are given only for firm matches. Clone size is not always given. Where it is, it says once, few, many or a class for expanded clones.

clone_size	d_call	v_call	j_call	cdr3_aa	cdr3_nt
NA	NA	TRBV6-5	TRBJ1-2	CASSPQGIHNYGYTF	TGTGCCAGCAGCCCCCAGGGGATTCATAACTATGGCTACACCTTC
NA	NA	TRBV2	TRBJ2-5	CASSVQETQYF	TGTGCCAGCAGTGTCCAAGAGACCCAGTACTTC
NA	TRBD2	TRBV4-2	TRBJ2-5	CASSQVSAGVSAKTQYF	TGTGCCAGCAGCCAAGTCTCAGCGGGAGTTTCCGCGAAGACCCAGTACTTC
NA	NA	TRBV7-2	TRBJ1-5	CASSLGGANQPQHF	TGTGCCAGCAGCTTGGGGGGCGCAAATCAGCCCCAGCATTTT
NA	NA	TRBV30	TRBJ1-6	CAWSVTTLHF	TGTGCCTGGAGTGTAACGACCCTCCACTTT
once	NA	TRBV6-1	TRBJ1-4	CASSRPNEKLFF	TGTGCCAGCAGTCGACCTAATGAAAAACTGTTTTTT
NA	NA	TRBV5-1	TRBJ2-7	CASRLGWEQYF	TGCGCCAGCAGATTGGGGTGGGAGCAGTACTTC
NA	NA	TRBV5-1	TRBJ1-4	CASSPTATNEKLFF	TGCGCCAGCAGCCCGACAGCAACTAATGAAAAACTGTTTTTT
once	TRBD2	TRBV7-6	TRBJ2-7	CASSWTSGSYEQYF	TGTGCCAGCAGTTGGACTAGCGGGAGTTACGAGCAGTACTTC
NA	NA	TRBV28	TRBJ1-2	CASSQTVYGYTF	TGTGCCAGCAGTCAGACAGTCTATGGCTACACCTTC
NA	TRBD2	TRBV9	TRBJ2-7	CASSVGTSVPYEQYF	TGTGCCAGCAGCGTAGGGACTAGCGTACCTTACGAGCAGTACTTC
NA	TRBD2	TRBV5-1	TRBJ2-3	CASSLLAGVGSDTQYF	TGCGCCAGCAGCTTGTTAGCGGGAGTTGGCTCAGATACGCAGTATTTT
NA	NA	TRBV4-1	TRBJ1-5	CASSPTWGGNQPQHF	TGCGCCAGCAGCCCCACTTGGGGAGGCAATCAGCCCCAGCATTTT
NA	TRBD2	TRBV29-1	TRBJ2-3	CSVLAGVRADTQYF	TGCAGCGTACTAGCGGGAGTCAGGGCAGATACGCAGTATTTT
NA	NA	TRBV11-2	TRBJ2-7	CASSWGRSYEQYF	TGTGCCAGCAGCTGGGGACGTTCCTACGAGCAGTACTTC
NA	NA	TRBV6-5	TRBJ1-6	CASTLGGGSPLHF	TGTGCCAGCACCCTGGGGGGAGGTTCACCCCTCCACTTT
NA	NA	TRBV29-1	TRBJ2-7	CSVEVVGAYEQYF	TGCAGCGTTGAAGTGGTGGGGGCCTACGAGCAGTACTTC
NA	NA	TRBV2	TRBJ1-4	CASSRQATNEKLFF	TGTGCCAGCAGTCGCCAAGCAACTAATGAAAAACTGTTTTTT
NA	NA	TRBV4-3	TRBJ1-4	CASSPKRDIANEKLFF	TGCGCCAGCAGCCCTAAACGGGACATAGCTAATGAAAAACTGTTTTTT
NA	NA	TRBV9	TRBJ2-7	CASSVGSGPYEQYF	TGTGCCAGCAGCGTAGGGTCAGGGCCCTACGAGCAGTACTTC
once	TRBD2	TRBV4-1	TRBJ2-1	CASSRTSGYNEQFF	TGCGCCAGCAGCCGGACTAGCGGGTACAATGAGCAGTTCTTC
NA	NA	TRBV5-1	TRBJ2-7	CASSLGPRSYEQYF	TGCGCCAGCAGCTTGGGACCCCGCTCCTACGAGCAGTACTTC
NA	NA	TRBV29-1	TRBJ2-1	CSAHRDPTYNEQFF	TGCAGCGCCCATAGGGACCCAACCTACAATGAGCAGTTCTTC
once	NA	TRBV19	TRBJ2-7	CASSIPGYEQYF	TGTGCCAGTAGTATCCCCGGATACGAGCAGTACTTC
NA	TRBD1	TRBV19	TRBJ2-5	CASSRTGGETQYF	TGTGCCAGTAGTAGGACAGGGGGAGAGACCCAGTACTTC
NA	NA	TRBV29-1	TRBJ2-7	CSVRGAYEQYF	TGCAGCGTTAGGGGGGCTTACGAGCAGTACTTC
NA	TRBD1	TRBV19	TRBJ1-5	CASIGRGQDQPQHF	TGTGCCAGTATTGGCAGGGGGCAGGATCAGCCCCAGCATTTT
NA	NA	TRBV4-1	TRBJ1-5	CASSQDRGANQPQHF	TGCGCCAGCAGCCAAGATCGGGGGGCCAATCAGCCCCAGCATTTT
NA	NA	TRBV5-6	TRBJ1-1	CASSEGWRGAFF	TGTGCCAGCAGCGAAGGGTGGAGGGGAGCTTTCTTT
NA	NA	TRBV5-4	TRBJ1-2	CASSSHTTNYGYTF	TGTGCCAGCAGCTCCCACACAACTAACTATGGCTACACCTTC